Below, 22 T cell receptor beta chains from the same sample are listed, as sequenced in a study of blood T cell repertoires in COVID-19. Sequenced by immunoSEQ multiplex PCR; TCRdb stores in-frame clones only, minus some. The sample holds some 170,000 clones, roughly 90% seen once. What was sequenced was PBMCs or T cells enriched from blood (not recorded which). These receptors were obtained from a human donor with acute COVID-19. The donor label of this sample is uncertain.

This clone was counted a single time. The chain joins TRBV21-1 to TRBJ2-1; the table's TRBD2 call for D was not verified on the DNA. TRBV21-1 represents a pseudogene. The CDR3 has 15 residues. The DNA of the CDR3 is TGTGCCAGCAGCAAAGTGCGCGGGGAAGGGGATGAGCAGTTCTTC. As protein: CASSKVRGEGDEQFF.

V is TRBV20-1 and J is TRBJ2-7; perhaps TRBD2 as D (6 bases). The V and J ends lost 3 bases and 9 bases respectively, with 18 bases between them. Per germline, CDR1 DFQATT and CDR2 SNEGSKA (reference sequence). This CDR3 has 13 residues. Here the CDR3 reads CSASSLSNGGQYF. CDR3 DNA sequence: TGCAGTGCTAGTTCCCTTAGCAACGGGGGGCAGTACTTC.

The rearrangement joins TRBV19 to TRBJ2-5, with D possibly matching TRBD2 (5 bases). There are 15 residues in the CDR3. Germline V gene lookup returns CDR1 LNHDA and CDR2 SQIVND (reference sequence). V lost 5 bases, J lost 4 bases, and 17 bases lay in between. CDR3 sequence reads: CASSLSGYIPETQYF. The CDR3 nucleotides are TGTGCCAGTAGTTTGTCGGGATACATACCAGAGACCCAGTACTTC.

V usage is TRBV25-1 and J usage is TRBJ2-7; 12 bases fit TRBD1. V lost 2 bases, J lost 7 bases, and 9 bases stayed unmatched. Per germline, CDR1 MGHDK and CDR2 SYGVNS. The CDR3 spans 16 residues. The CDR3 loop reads CASSEGGTGGAGEQYF. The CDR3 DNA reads TGTGCCAGCAGTGAAGGCGGGACAGGGGGCGCGGGTGAGCAGTACTTC.

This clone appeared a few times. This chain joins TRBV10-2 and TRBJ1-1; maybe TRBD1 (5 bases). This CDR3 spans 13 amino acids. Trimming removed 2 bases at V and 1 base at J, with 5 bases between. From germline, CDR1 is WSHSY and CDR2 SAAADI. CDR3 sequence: CASSEQGNTEAFF. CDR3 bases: TGCGCCAGCAGTGAGCAGGGGAACACTGAAGCTTTCTTT.

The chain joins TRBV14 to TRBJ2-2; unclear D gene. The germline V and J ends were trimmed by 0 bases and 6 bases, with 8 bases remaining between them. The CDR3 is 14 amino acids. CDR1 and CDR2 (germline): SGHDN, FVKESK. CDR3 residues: CASSQDLRAGELFF. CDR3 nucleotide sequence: TGTGCCAGCAGCCAAGATTTACGGGCCGGGGAGCTGTTTTTT.

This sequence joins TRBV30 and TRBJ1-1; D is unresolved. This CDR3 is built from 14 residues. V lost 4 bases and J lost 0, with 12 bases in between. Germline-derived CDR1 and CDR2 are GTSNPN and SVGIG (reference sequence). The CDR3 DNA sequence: TGTGCCTGGATAGGCACAGATTTGAACACTGAAGCTTTCTTT. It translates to CAWIGTDLNTEAFF.

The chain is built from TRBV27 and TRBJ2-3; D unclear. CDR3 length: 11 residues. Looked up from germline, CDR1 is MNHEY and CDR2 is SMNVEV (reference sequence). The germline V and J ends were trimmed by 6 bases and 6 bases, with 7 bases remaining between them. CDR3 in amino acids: CASRLADTQYF. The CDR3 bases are TGTGCCAGCAGGCTCGCGGATACGCAGTATTTT.

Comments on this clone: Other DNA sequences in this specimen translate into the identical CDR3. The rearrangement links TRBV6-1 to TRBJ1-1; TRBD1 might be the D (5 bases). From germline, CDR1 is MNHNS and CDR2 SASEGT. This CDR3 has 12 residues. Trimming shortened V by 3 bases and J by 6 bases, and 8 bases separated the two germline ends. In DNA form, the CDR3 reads TGTGCCAGCAGTGAGGCCAGGGCTGAAGCTTTCTTT. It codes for CASSEARAEAFF.

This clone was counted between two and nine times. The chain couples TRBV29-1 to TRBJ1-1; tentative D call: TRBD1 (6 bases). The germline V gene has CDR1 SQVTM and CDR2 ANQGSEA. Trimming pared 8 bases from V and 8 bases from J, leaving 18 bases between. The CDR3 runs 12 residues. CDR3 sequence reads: CSPLPQTGEAFF. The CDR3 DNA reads TGCAGCCCTCTGCCCCAAACAGGGGAAGCTTTCTTT.

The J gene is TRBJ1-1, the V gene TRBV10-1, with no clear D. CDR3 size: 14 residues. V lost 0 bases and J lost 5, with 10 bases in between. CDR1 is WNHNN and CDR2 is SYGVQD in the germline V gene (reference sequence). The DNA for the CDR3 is TGCGCCAGCAGTGAGTCCCCGGGTTGGACTGAAGCTTTCTTT. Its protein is CASSESPGWTEAFF.

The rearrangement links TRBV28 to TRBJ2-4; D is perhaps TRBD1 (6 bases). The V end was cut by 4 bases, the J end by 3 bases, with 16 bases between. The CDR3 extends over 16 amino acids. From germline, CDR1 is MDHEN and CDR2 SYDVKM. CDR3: CASSYVQGGGKNIQYF. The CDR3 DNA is TGTGCCAGCAGTTACGTACAGGGTGGGGGCAAAAACATTCAGTACTTC.

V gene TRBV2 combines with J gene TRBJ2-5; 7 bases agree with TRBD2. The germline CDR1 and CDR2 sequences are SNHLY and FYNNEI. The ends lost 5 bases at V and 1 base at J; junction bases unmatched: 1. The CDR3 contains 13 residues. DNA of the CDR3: TGTGCCAGCAGTTCGGGGGGCCAAGAGACCCAGTACTTC. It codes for CASSSGGQETQYF.

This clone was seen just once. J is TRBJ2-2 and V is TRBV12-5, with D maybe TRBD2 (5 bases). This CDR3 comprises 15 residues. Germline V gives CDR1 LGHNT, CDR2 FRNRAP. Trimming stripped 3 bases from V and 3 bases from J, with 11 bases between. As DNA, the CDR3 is TGTGCTAGTGGTTTCAGTTGGACTTACACCGGGGAGCTGTTTTTT. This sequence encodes CASGFSWTYTGELFF. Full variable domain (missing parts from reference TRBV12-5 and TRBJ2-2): DARVTQTPRHKVTEMGQEVTMRCQPILGHNTVFWYRQTMMQGLELLAYFRNRAPLDDSGMPKDRFSAEMPDATLATLKIQPSEPRDSAVYFCASGFSWTYTGELFFGEGSRLTVL.

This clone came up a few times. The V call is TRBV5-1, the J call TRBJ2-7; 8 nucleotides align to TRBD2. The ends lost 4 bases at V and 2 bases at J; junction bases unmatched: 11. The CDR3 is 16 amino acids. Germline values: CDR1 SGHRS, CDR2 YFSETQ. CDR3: CASSLTGTRSTYEQYF. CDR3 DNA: TGCGCCAGCAGCCTAACCGGGACTAGGTCAACCTACGAGCAGTACTTC.

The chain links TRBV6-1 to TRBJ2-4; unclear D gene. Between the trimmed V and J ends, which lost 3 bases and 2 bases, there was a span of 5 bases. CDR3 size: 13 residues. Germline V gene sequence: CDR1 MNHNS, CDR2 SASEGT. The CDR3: CASSDLSKNIQYF. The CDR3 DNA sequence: TGTGCCAGCAGTGACCTGTCCAAAAACATTCAGTACTTC.

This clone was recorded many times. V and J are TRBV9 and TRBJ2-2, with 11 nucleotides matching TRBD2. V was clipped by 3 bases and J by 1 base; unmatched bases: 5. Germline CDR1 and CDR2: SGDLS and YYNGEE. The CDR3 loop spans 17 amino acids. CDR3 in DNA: TGTGCCAGCAGCGAGCCCACTAGCGGGGGGAACACCGGGGAGCTGTTTTTT. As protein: CASSEPTSGGNTGELFF.

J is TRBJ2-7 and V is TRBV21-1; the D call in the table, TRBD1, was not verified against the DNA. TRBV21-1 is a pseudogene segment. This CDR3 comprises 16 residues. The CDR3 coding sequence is TGTGCCAGCAGCAAAGGGTCAGGGGGGCCTTTTTACGAGCAGTACTTC. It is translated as CASSKGSGGPFYEQYF.

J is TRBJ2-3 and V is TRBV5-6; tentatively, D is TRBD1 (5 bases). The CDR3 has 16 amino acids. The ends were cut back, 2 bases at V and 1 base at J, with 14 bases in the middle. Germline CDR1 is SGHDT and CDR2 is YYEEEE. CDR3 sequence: CASSFWAGSGTDTQYF. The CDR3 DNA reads TGTGCCAGCAGCTTCTGGGCAGGGTCGGGCACAGATACGCAGTATTTT.

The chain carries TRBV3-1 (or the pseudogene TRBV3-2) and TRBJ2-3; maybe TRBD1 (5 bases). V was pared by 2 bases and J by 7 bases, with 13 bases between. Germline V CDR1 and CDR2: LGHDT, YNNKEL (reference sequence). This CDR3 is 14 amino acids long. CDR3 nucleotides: TGTGCCAGCAGCCAAAGGGGCGACAGAAATACGCAGTATTTT. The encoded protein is CASSQRGDRNTQYF.

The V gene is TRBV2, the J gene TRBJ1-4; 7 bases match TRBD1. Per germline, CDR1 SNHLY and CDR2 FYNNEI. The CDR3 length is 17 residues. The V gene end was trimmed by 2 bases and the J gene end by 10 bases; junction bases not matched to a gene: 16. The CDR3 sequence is CASSELPPRGWDGKLFF. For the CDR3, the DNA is TGTGCCAGCAGTGAACTCCCCCCCAGGGGGTGGGATGGAAAACTGTTTTTT. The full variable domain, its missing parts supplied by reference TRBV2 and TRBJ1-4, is EPEVTQTPSHQVTQMGQEVILRCVPISNHLYFYWYRQILGQKVEFLVSFYNNEISEKSEIFDDQFSVERPDGSNFTLKIRSTKLEDSAMYFCASSELPPRGWDGKLFFGSGTQLSVL.

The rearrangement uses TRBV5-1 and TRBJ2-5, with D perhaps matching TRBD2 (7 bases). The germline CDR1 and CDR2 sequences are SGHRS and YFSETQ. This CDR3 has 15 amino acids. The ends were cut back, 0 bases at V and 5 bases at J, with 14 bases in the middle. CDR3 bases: TGCGCCAGCAGCTTGGAGGCGGGGGCACGGGAGACCCAGTACTTC. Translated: CASSLEAGARETQYF.